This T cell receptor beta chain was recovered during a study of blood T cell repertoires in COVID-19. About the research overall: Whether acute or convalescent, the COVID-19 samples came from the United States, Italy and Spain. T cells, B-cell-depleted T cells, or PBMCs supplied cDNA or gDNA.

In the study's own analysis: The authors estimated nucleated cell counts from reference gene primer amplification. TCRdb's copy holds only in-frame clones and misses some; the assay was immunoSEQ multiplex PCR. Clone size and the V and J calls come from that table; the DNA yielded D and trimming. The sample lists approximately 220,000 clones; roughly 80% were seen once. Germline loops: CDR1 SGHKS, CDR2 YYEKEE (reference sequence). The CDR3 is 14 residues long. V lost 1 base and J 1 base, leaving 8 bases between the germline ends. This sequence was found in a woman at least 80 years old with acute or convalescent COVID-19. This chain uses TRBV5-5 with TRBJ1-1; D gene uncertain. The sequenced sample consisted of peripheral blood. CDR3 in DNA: TGTGCCAGCAGCTTGATTCTCCCGAACACTGAAGCTTTCTTT. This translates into CASSLILPNTEAFF. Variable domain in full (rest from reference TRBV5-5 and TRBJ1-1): DAGVTQSPTHLIKTRGQQVTLRCSPISGHKSVSWYQQVLGQGPQFIFQYYEKEERGRGNFPDRFSARQFPNYSSELNVNALLLGDSALYLCASSLILPNTEAFFGQGTRLTVV.